This TCR beta chain derives from a study of OX40 agonist ivuxolimab in advanced cancers. Study-level points and caveats: The authors also found low normalized T-cell clonal expansion in some nonresponders. CD4+ T cells averaged fewer expanded clones than CD8+ T cells.

Regarding this clone: Its specificity is unknown.

Produced via immunoSEQ multiplex PCR; TCRdb's table is partial and in-frame only. The table has fewer than 15,000 clones, less than 85% seen once. Germline V gene sequence: CDR1 SGHNT, CDR2 YYREEE (reference sequence). With 4 bases removed from V and 7 bases from J, the gap between germline ends came to 17 bases. The CDR3 runs 15 residues. The material was CD4+ or CD8+ T cells sorted from blood, obtained in a trial of the OX40 agonist ivuxolimab. V usage is TRBV5-4 and J usage is TRBJ2-2, with D hard to call. The sequence derives from an adult with an advanced solid tumor such as melanoma, head and neck, liver or kidney cancer. The CDR3 DNA sequence: TGTGCCAGCAGCCCCACCCCCGAGATGAGCGGGGAGCTGTTTTTT. Encoded protein: CASSPTPEMSGELFF.